This is a list of T cell receptor beta chains from one sample in a study of T cell repertoires in aging, cancer and after chemotherapy. TCRdb itself ran the multiplex PCR reads through MiXCR, one entry per CDR3 protein. The sample has approximately 700 distinct CDR3 sequences; about 48% are singletons. The specimen sequenced was blood. These receptors came from a human donor with a solid tumor. The CDR3 runs from the conserved cysteine through the conserved F or W. Fields, in order: V gene, CDR3 protein.

TRBV6-5 CASKASFRSNQPQHF
TRBV20-1 CSARDYRGRGTGELFF
TRBV6-6 CASSTEGYGYTF
TRBV7-2 CASSLTSGAFREQYF
TRBV24-1 CATSDRGTVTGELFF
TRBV29-1 CSVFQSYNEQFF
TRBV6-5 CASSEEGGGVNVLTF
TRBV5-5 CASSLDSTEAFF
TRBV27 CASSSRRAGELFF
TRBV5-6 CASQTTDRISGELFF
TRBV20-1 CSARATGGVSDGYTF
TRBV5-4 CASSLDSGLTDTQYF
TRBV11-1 CASSLASGMPLYEQYF
TRBV7-2 CASRREARADTQYF
TRBV30 CAWSVQHADTGELFF
TRBV5-4 CASSFDRGTFRGYTF
TRBV7-2 CASSIHHSGANVLTF
TRBV7-9 CASSLSGQAVEAFF
TRBV27 CASSLFSSGSYEQYF
TRBV7-2 CASSSPGQFAFGGYTF
TRBV29-1 CSAGLGYNEQFF
TRBV7-2 CASSLAGAGANVLTF
TRBV20-1 CSASQGAREQFF
TRBV7-3 CASSPPGREGTGELFF
TRBV4-2 CASSLNPGQGANEQYF
TRBV20-1 CSAFKTPTGNTGELFF
TRBV27 CASSLQGRTEAFF
TRBV6-5 CASSSAPSSYNEQFF
TRBV30 CAWTRDREVHEQFF
TRBV6-4 CASGTGDTGELFF
TRBV5-4 CASSSVDAVTGELFF
TRBV29-1 CSVQGQDSNQPQHF
TRBV6-6 CASSYEDRGYEQYF
TRBV11-2 CASSSGDTQYF
TRBV28 CANSGVGTGDEKLFF
TRBV12-3/TRBV12-4 CASSLTEYEQYF
TRBV28 CASSFQGQRETQYF
TRBV6-5 CATSQSMNTEAFF